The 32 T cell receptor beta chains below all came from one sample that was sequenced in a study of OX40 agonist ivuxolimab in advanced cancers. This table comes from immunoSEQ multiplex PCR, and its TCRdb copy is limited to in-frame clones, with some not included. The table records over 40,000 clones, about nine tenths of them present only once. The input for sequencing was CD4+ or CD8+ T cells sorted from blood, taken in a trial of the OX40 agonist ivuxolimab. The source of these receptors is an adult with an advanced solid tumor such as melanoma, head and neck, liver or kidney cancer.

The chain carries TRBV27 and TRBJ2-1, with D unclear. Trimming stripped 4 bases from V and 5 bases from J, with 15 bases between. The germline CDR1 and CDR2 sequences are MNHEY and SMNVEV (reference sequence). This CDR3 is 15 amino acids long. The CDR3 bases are TGTGCCAGCAGTTCTTTCCGGACGGGCAACAATGAGCAGTTCTTC. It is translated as CASSSFRTGNNEQFF.

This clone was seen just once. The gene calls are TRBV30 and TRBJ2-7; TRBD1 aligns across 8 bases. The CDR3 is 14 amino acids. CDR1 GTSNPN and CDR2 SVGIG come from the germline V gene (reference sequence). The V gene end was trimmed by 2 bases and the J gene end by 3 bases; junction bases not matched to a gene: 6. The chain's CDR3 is CAWSSGQGDYEQYF. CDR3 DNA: TGTGCCTGGAGTTCAGGACAGGGTGACTACGAGCAGTACTTC.

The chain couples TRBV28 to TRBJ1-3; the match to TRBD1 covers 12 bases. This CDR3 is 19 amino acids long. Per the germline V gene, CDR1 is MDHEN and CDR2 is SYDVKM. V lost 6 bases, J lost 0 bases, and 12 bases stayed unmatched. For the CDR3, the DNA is TGTGCCAGCAGCCAGGGGGACAGGGGGCCCGAGCACTCTGGAAACACCATATATTTT. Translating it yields CASSQGDRGPEHSGNTIYF.

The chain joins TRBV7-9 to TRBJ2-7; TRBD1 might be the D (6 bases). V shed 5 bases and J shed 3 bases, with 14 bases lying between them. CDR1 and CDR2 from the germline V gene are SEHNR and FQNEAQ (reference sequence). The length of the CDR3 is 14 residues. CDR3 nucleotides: TGTGCCAGCAGCGACTCCACAGGGAGCTACGAGCAGTACTTC. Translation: CASSDSTGSYEQYF.

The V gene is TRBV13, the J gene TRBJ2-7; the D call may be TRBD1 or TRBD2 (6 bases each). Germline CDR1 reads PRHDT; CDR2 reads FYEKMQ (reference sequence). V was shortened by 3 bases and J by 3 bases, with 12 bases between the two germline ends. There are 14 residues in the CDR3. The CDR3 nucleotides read TGTGCCAGCAGCTTCAAGGGGGGAGGCTACGAGCAGTACTTC. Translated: CASSFKGGGYEQYF.

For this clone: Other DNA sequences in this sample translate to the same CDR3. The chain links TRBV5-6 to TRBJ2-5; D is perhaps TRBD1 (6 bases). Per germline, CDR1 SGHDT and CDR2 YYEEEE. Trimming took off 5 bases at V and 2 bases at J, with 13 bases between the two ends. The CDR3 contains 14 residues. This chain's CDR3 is CASSWDRGQETQYF. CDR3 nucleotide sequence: TGTGCCAGCAGTTGGGATAGGGGGCAAGAGACCCAGTACTTC.

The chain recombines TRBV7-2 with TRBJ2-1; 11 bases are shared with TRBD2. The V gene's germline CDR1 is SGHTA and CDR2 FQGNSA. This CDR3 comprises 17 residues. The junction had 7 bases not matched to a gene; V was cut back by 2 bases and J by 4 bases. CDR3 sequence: CASSLLGGTSGYNEQFF. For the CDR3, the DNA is TGTGCCAGCAGCTTATTAGGAGGGACTAGCGGTTACAATGAGCAGTTCTTC.

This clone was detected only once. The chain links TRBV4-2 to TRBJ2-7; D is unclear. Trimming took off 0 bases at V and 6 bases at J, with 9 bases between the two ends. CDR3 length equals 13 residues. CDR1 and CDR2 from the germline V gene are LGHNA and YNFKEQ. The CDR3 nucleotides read TGTGCCAGCAGCCAAGATCGGGCACCCGAGCAGTACTTC. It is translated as CASSQDRAPEQYF.

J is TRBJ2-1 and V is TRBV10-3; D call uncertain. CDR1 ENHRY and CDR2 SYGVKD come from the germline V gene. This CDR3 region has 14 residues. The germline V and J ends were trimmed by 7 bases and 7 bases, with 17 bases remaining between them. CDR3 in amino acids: CAIINPGDLNEQFF. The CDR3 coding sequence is TGTGCCATCATTAACCCCGGAGATCTGAATGAGCAGTTCTTC.

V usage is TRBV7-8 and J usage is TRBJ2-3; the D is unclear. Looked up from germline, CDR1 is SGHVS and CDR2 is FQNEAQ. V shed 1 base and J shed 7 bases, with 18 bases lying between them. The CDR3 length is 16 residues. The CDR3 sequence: CASSLGRSLYRHTQYF. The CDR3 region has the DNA TGTGCCAGCAGCTTAGGCCGGAGTTTATACAGACATACGCAGTATTTT.

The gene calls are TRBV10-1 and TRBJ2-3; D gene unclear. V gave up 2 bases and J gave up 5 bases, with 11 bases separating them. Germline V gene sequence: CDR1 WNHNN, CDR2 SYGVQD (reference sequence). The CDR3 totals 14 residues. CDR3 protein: CASSEEDRGDTQYF. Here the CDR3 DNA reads TGCGCCAGCAGTGAGGAGGATAGAGGAGATACGCAGTATTTT.

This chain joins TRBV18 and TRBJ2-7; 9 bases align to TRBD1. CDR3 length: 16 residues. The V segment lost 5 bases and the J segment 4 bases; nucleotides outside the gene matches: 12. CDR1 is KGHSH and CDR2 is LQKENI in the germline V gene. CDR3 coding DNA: TGTGCCAGCTCATCAAATAACAGGGGGCGTAGGTACGAGCAGTACTTC. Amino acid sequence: CASSSNNRGRRYEQYF.

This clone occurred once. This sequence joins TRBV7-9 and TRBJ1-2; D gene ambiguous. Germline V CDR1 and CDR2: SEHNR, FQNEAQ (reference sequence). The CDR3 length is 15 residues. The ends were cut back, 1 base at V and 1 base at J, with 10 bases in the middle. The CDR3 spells CASSLGPGFNYGYTF. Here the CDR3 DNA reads TGTGCCAGCAGCTTAGGCCCAGGTTTTAACTATGGCTACACCTTC.

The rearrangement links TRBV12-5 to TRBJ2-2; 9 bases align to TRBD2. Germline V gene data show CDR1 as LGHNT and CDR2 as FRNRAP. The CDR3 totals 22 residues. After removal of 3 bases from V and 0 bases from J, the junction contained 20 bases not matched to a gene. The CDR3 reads CASGFSGRGGLASKTNTGELFF. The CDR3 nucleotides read TGTGCTAGTGGTTTTAGCGGACGGGGGGGACTAGCCTCGAAAACGAACACCGGGGAGCTGTTTTTT.

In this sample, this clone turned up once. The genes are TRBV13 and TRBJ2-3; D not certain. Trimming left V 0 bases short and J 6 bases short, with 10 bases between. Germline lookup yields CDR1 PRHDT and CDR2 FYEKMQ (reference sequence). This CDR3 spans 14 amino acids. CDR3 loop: CASSLGPSMDTQYF. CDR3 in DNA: TGTGCCAGCAGCTTAGGACCAAGCATGGATACGCAGTATTTT.

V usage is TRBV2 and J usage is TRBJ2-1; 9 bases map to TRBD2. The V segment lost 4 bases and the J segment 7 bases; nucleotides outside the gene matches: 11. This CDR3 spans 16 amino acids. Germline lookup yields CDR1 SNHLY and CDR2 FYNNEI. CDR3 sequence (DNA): TGTGCCAGCAGTGTGGGCGCGGGAGGGCCAGATAATGAGCAGTTCTTC. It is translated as CASSVGAGGPDNEQFF.

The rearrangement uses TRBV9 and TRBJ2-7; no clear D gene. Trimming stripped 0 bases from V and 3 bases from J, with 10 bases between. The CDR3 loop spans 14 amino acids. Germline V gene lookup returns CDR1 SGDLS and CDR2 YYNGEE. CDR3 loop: CASSVGPANYEQYF. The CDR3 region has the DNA TGTGCCAGCAGCGTAGGACCTGCCAACTACGAGCAGTACTTC.

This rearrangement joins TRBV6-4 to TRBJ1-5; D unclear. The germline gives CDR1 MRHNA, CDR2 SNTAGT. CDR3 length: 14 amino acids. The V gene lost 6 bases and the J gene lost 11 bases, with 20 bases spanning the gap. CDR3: CASRPLDGRSAQHF. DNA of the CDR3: TGTGCCAGCAGGCCATTAGACGGACGGTCAGCCCAGCATTTT.

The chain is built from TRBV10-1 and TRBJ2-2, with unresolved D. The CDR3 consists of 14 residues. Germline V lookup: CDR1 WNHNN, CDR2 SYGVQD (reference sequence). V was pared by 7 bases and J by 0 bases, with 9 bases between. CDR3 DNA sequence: TGCGCCAGCACCTGGGTTACGAACACCGGGGAGCTGTTTTTT. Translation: CASTWVTNTGELFF.

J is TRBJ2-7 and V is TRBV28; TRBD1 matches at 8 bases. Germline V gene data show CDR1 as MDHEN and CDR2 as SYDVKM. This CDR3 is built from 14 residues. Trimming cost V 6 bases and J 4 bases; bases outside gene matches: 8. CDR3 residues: CASRIGQGNYEQYF. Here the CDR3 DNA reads TGTGCCAGCAGAATCGGACAGGGAAATTACGAGCAGTACTTC.

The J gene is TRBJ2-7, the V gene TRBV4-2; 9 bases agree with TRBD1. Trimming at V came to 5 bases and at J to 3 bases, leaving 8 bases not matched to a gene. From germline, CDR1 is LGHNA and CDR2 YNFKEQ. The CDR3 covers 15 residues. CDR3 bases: TGTGCCAGCAGCGCCTTGGACAGGGGAATCTACGAGCAGTACTTC. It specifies CASSALDRGIYEQYF.

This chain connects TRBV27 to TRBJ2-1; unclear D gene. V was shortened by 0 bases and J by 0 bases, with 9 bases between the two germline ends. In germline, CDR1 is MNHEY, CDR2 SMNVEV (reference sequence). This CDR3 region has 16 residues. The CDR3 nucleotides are TGTGCCAGCAGTTTATCACGGTCATCCTCCTACAATGAGCAGTTCTTC. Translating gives CASSLSRSSSYNEQFF.

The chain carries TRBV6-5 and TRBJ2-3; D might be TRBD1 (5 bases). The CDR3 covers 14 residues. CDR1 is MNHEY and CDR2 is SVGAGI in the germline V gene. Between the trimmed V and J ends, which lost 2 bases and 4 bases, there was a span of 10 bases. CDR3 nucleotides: TGTGCCAGCAGTTACGGGGCCTCCCCAGATACGCAGTATTTT. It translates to CASSYGASPDTQYF.

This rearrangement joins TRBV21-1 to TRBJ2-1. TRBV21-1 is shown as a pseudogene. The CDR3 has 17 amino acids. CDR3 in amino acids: CASSKGSEGGPYNEQFF. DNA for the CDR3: TGTGCCAGCAGCAAAGGGTCAGAGGGGGGCCCCTACAATGAGCAGTTCTTC.

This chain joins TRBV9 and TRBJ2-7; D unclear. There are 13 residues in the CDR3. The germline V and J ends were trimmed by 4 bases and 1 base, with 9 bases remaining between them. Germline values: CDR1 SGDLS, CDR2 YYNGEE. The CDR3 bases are TGTGCCAGCAGCACCGAGACTTCCTACGAGCAGTACTTC. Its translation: CASSTETSYEQYF. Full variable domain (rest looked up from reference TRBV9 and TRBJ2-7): DSGVTQTPKHLITATGQRVTLRCSPRSGDLSVYWYQQSLDQGLQFLIQYYNGEERAKGNILERFSAQQFPDLHSELNLSSLELGDSALYFCASSTETSYEQYFGPGTRLTVT.

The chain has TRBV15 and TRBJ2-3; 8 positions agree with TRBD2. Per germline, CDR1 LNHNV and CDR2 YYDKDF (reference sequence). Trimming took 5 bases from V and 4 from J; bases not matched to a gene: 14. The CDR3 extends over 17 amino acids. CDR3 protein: CATSVEASGGAADTQYF. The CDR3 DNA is TGTGCCACCAGCGTAGAGGCCAGCGGGGGCGCGGCAGATACGCAGTATTTT.

The CDR3 DNA reads TGTGCCAGCAGCTATGCTCGGGGCGAGCAGTACTTC. Protein product: CASSYARGEQYF. The V call is TRBV7-2, the J call TRBJ2-7; possible D gene TRBD2, 5 bases. V shed 4 bases and J shed 6 bases, with 10 bases lying between them. The CDR3 consists of 12 residues. Germline loops: CDR1 SGHTA, CDR2 FQGNSA. Filled out from reference TRBV7-2 and TRBJ2-7, the complete variable domain reads GAGVSQSPSNKVTEKGKDVELRCDPISGHTALYWYRQSLGQGLEFLIYFQGNSAPDKSGLPSDRFSAERTGGSVSTLTIQRTQQEDSAVYLCASSYARGEQYFGPGTRLTVT.

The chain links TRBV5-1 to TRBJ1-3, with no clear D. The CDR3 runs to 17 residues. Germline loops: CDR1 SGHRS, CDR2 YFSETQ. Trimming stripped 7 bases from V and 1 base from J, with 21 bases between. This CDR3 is CASRRNRPPISGNTIYF. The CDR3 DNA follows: TGCGCCAGCCGGAGGAACCGGCCGCCCATATCTGGAAACACCATATATTTT.

The CDR3 loop is CASSQRESREEQYF. CDR3 in DNA: TGCGCCAGCAGCCAACGCGAGTCGAGGGAGGAGCAGTACTTC. This chain joins TRBV4-1 and TRBJ2-7; TRBD2 might be the D (5 bases). Germline CDR1 and CDR2: MGHRA and YSYEKL. The V end lost 2 bases, the J end lost 7 bases, and 15 bases lay between the germline ends. The CDR3 has 14 amino acids.

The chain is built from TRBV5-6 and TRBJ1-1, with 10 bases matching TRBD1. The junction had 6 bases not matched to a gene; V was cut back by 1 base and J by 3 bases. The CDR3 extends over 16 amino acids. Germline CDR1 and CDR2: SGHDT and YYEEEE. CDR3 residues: CASSLQGQGPHTEAFF. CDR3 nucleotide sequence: TGTGCCAGCAGCTTGCAGGGACAGGGGCCCCACACTGAAGCTTTCTTT.

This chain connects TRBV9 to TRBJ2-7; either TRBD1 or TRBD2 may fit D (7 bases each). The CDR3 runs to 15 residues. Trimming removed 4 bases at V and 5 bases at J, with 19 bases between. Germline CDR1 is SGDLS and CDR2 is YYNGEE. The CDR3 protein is CASSLGGGSLNEQYF. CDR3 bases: TGTGCCAGCAGCCTAGGGGGCGGGAGCTTGAACGAGCAGTACTTC.

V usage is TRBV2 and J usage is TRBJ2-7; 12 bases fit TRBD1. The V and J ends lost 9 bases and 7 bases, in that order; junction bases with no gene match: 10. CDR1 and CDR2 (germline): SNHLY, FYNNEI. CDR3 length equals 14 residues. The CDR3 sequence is CARSTGQGAREQYF. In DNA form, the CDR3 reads TGTGCCAGATCCACGGGACAGGGGGCCAGGGAGCAGTACTTC.